Shown below are 12 T cell receptor beta chains from a single sample sequenced in a study of blood T cells in healthy people across ages (dated by TCRdb to between 2014 and 2017). The library was prepared using 5' RACE. Sequencing was carried out with an Illumina HiSeq 2500. A second PCR of roughly 6 to 12 cycles was performed with a sample-barcoded 5' primer and a J-beta primer mix. TCRdb trimmed the raw reads at Q25, called clones with MiXCR and kept productive beta chains. All rows with the same CDR3 protein become a single entry with the most common DNA and genes. Recorded for this sample are hundreds of thousands of distinct CDR3 sequences; roughly 49% of them occurred a single time. In total, the top ten clones hold under 35% of the sample. Source material: blood. These receptors were collected from a woman aged 55 to 70 in good health.

The sample holds a few counts of this clonotype. The gene calls are TRBV18 and TRBJ2-7; possible D gene TRBD1, 7 bases. The germline V and J ends were trimmed by 6 bases and 2 bases, with 11 bases remaining between them. This CDR3 region has 13 residues. Germline-derived CDR1 and CDR2 are KGHSH and LQKENI. CDR3 sequence reads: CASSQGEAYEQYF. The CDR3, as DNA: TGTGCCAGCTCTCAGGGGGAGGCCTACGAGCAGTACTTC.

The chain links TRBV29-1 to TRBJ1-1; D is undetermined. Trimming shortened V by 6 bases and J by 4 bases, and 9 bases separated the two germline ends. Germline V lookup: CDR1 SQVTM, CDR2 ANQGSEA. The CDR3 has 11 residues. CDR3 sequence: CSVVTSTEAFF. CDR3 nucleotide sequence: TGCAGCGTCGTGACAAGCACTGAAGCTTTCTTT. The complete variable domain, with remaining parts taken from reference TRBV29-1 and TRBJ1-1, reads SAVISQKPSRDICQRGTSLTIQCQVDSQVTMMFWYRQQPGQSLTLIATANQGSEATYESGFVIDKFPISRPNLTFSTLTVSNMSPEDSSIYLCSVVTSTEAFFGQGTRLTVV.

This chain uses TRBV20-1 with TRBJ1-6, with D hard to call. The CDR3 totals 15 residues. The V gene lost 3 bases and the J gene lost 5 bases, with 14 bases spanning the gap. CDR1 and CDR2 from the germline V gene are DFQATT and SNEGSKA (reference sequence). The CDR3 DNA reads TGCAGTGCTAGGGAGCCTAAGTCCGATAATTCACCCCTCCACTTT. It specifies CSAREPKSDNSPLHF.

V is TRBV5-1 and J is TRBJ2-5, with 12 bases aligning to TRBD1. V trimming: 4 bases; J trimming: 5 bases; junction bases outside the gene matches: 6. Germline CDR1 reads SGHRS; CDR2 reads YFSETQ. This CDR3 spans 15 amino acids. CDR3 sequence: CASSNRDRGQETQYF. The CDR3 nucleotides read TGCGCCAGCAGCAACCGGGACAGGGGGCAGGAGACCCAGTACTTC.

The genes are TRBV20-1 and TRBJ2-1, with D possibly being TRBD2 (6 bases). Germline V gene lookup returns CDR1 DFQATT and CDR2 SNEGSKA (reference sequence). V was pared by 6 bases and J by 10 bases, with 16 bases between. The length of the CDR3 is 12 residues. CDR3 bases: TGCAGTGCCCCGGGAGTAGGTCGGGAGCAGTTCTTC. Translating it yields CSAPGVGREQFF.

This clonotype was observed once. This sequence joins TRBV6-8 and TRBJ1-1; D gene ambiguous. Germline V CDR1 and CDR2: MNHGY, SAAAGT. The CDR3 runs 14 residues. Trimming pared 0 bases from V and 4 bases from J, leaving 9 bases between. The CDR3 bases are TGTGCCAGCAGTTACTCTTCAGGTTGCACTGAAGCTTTCTTT. It yields the protein CASSYSSGCTEAFF.

This clonotype has a handful of counts. The rearrangement uses TRBV7-9 and TRBJ2-7, with D possibly being TRBD1 (6 bases). Germline values: CDR1 SEHNR, CDR2 FQNEAQ (reference sequence). CDR3 length equals 16 residues. V lost 3 bases to trimming and J lost 0 bases, with 15 bases between them. CDR3 sequence: CASSFPPGALSYEQYF. The CDR3 nucleotides are TGTGCCAGCAGCTTCCCCCCAGGGGCCCTCTCCTACGAGCAGTACTTC.

This clonotype was picked up a small number of times. Here the CDR3 DNA reads TGTGCCAGCACTCGTGGGCTAGCGGGTTACAATGAGCAGTTCTTC. It specifies CASTRGLAGYNEQFF. The rearrangement uses TRBV6-5 and TRBJ2-1; 8 nucleotides agree with TRBD2. This CDR3 has 15 amino acids. Trimming cost V 7 bases and J 4 bases; bases outside gene matches: 9. Germline lookup yields CDR1 MNHEY and CDR2 SVGAGI.

This clonotype was found many times. The chain recombines TRBV20-1 with TRBJ2-7; D call uncertain. Germline V gene lookup returns CDR1 DFQATT and CDR2 SNEGSKA (reference sequence). V was shortened by 2 bases and J by 1 base, with 6 bases between the two germline ends. This CDR3 region has 12 residues. Here the CDR3 reads CSARQSSYEQYF. The DNA for the CDR3 is TGCAGTGCTAGACAGTCGTCCTACGAGCAGTACTTC.

The chain has TRBV3-1 and TRBJ2-2; D is unresolved. With 0 bases removed from V and 6 bases from J, the gap between germline ends came to 11 bases. This CDR3 contains 15 residues. Germline V gene sequence: CDR1 LGHDT, CDR2 YNNKEL (reference sequence). The CDR3 protein is CASSQEFGSAGELFF. CDR3 nucleotides: TGTGCCAGCAGCCAAGAATTCGGAAGTGCCGGGGAGCTGTTTTTT.

The rearrangement joins TRBV5-1 to TRBJ2-5, with a weak D call TRBD2 (5 bases). Germline CDR1 reads SGHRS; CDR2 reads YFSETQ. Trimming pared 3 bases from V and 11 bases from J, leaving 17 bases between. This CDR3 spans 13 amino acids. The CDR3 spells CASSWTDHNEQYF. Here the CDR3 DNA reads TGCGCCAGCAGCTGGACTGATCACAATGAGCAGTACTTC.

Here the CDR3 DNA reads TGCGCCAGCAGCTTACGGGAGAATGAAAAACTGTTTTTT. It yields the protein CASSLRENEKLFF. This sequence joins TRBV5-1 and TRBJ1-4; no clear D gene. CDR1 is SGHRS and CDR2 is YFSETQ in the germline V gene. The CDR3 covers 13 residues. Between the trimmed V and J ends, which lost 2 bases and 5 bases, there was a span of 7 bases.